These 31 T cell receptor beta chains were all obtained from the same sample, sequenced in a study of cytomegalovirus exposure and HLA in healthy donors. The primer mix had 60 Vbeta and 13 Jbeta primers. Generated by immunoSEQ multiplex PCR, the TCRdb table keeps only in-frame clones and is missing some. The table shows about 120,000 clones, with less than 85% occurring only once. Sequencing input: PBMCs. Receptor source: a man aged 30 to 39 in good health and CMV-seropositive.

The chain joins TRBV5-1 to TRBJ1-2; the D gene is possibly TRBD1 (5 bases). The V gene lost 6 bases and the J gene lost 5 bases, with 17 bases spanning the gap. The CDR3 extends over 14 amino acids. Germline V lookup: CDR1 SGHRS, CDR2 YFSETQ. The CDR3 reads CASKGPSLDYGYTF. For the CDR3, the DNA is TGCGCCAGCAAGGGGCCATCCTTGGATTATGGCTACACCTTC.

The J gene is TRBJ1-4, the V gene TRBV6-6; 10 positions agree with TRBD1. With V trimmed by 6 bases and J by 8 bases, 12 bases remained unmatched. The CDR3 runs 16 residues. Germline V CDR1 and CDR2: MNHNY, SVGAGI (reference sequence). The CDR3 spells CASSEPDRGLREKLFF. The CDR3 bases are TGTGCCAGCAGCGAACCCGACAGGGGGCTTCGGGAAAAACTGTTTTTT.

This clone was picked up one time. The J gene is TRBJ2-3, the V gene TRBV9; D unresolved. The CDR3 has 13 residues. V lost 0 bases and J 4 bases, leaving 6 bases between the germline ends. Per germline, CDR1 SGDLS and CDR2 YYNGEE. The CDR3 DNA is TGTGCCAGCAGCGTAGCTTCCCCAGATACGCAGTATTTT. Residues: CASSVASPDTQYF.

Note on this clone: The sample has other DNA sequences that encode this CDR3 too. V gene TRBV6-5 combines with J gene TRBJ2-5, with a weak D call TRBD1 (6 bases). This CDR3 region has 15 residues. CDR1 is MNHEY, CDR2 SVGAGI, per germline. V shed 0 bases and J shed 2 bases, with 10 bases lying between them. The CDR3 sequence is CASSYSRTVQETQYF. CDR3 bases: TGTGCCAGCAGTTACTCGAGGACAGTACAAGAGACCCAGTACTTC.

CDR3 region: CATSREATGYMNTEAFF. CDR3 DNA: TGTGCCACCAGCAGAGAAGCGACAGGGTATATGAACACTGAAGCTTTCTTT. The chain combines TRBV15 with TRBJ1-1, with 7 bases lining up with TRBD1. V was clipped by 0 bases and J by 0 bases; unmatched bases: 7. The CDR3 covers 17 residues. The germline V gene has CDR1 LNHNV and CDR2 YYDKDF (reference sequence).

The rearrangement uses TRBV5-4 and TRBJ2-7; TRBD1 matches 7 bases. Per the germline V gene, CDR1 is SGHNT and CDR2 is YYREEE (reference sequence). Unmatched junction bases numbered 3, after V lost 4 bases and J lost 2 bases. CDR3 length: 13 amino acids. The CDR3 region has the DNA TGTGCCAGCAGCAGGACAGGAACCTACGAGCAGTACTTC. Translating gives CASSRTGTYEQYF.

The rearrangement uses TRBV28 and TRBJ1-2; 9 positions agree with TRBD1. The CDR3 sequence is 14 residues long. Germline-derived CDR1 and CDR2 are MDHEN and SYDVKM. With V trimmed by 6 bases and J by 7 bases, 9 bases remained unmatched. CDR3 bases: TGTGCCAGCAGCCGATCGGGACAGGGTGGTGGCTACACCTTC. Translated, it gives CASSRSGQGGGYTF.

V and J are TRBV29-1 and TRBJ1-1; TRBD1 might be the D (5 bases). Trimming left V 2 bases short and J 8 bases short, with 15 bases between. CDR1 is SQVTM, CDR2 ANQGSEA, per germline. This CDR3 region has 13 residues. The CDR3: CSVEQGRAGEAFF. The CDR3 DNA follows: TGCAGCGTTGAACAGGGAAGGGCTGGCGAAGCTTTCTTT.

The chain employs TRBV5-4 and TRBJ2-7, with D perhaps matching TRBD2 (6 bases). Germline-derived CDR1 and CDR2 are SGHNT and YYREEE (reference sequence). V lost 3 bases and J lost 7, with 11 bases in between. This CDR3 is built from 12 residues. The CDR3 sequence is CASSSGDSEQYF. For the CDR3, the DNA is TGTGCCAGCAGCTCGGGGGACTCAGAGCAGTACTTC.

V is TRBV9 and J is TRBJ1-6; D gene unclear. The V end lost 0 bases, the J end lost 11 bases, and 18 bases lay between the germline ends. CDR3 length: 16 residues. The germline gives CDR1 SGDLS, CDR2 YYNGEE. The CDR3 region is CASSVAEGYLMTPLHF. The CDR3 DNA reads as TGTGCCAGCAGCGTAGCCGAGGGCTACCTGATGACACCCCTCCACTTT.

This clone has only a few counts. The rearrangement joins TRBV4-2 to TRBJ1-2; perhaps TRBD1 as D (5 bases). V dropped 0 bases and J dropped 6 bases, with 17 bases sitting between them. Germline CDR1 reads LGHNA; CDR2 reads YNFKEQ. The CDR3 runs 16 residues. The CDR3 DNA is TGTGCCAGCAGCCAAGATGCCCAGGGATGGGAGGATGGCTACACCTTC. This sequence encodes CASSQDAQGWEDGYTF.

This clone was counted between two and nine times. The genes are TRBV9 and TRBJ2-1, with TRBD2 identical over 8 bases. V trimming: 0 bases; J trimming: 2 bases; junction bases outside the gene matches: 4. Germline CDR1 is SGDLS and CDR2 is YYNGEE. CDR3 length: 16 amino acids. The CDR3 protein is CASSVVSGGAYNEQFF. CDR3 nucleotides: TGTGCCAGCAGCGTAGTGTCGGGGGGGGCCTACAATGAGCAGTTCTTC.

The V gene is TRBV14, the J gene TRBJ2-5; D gene uncertain. The length of the CDR3 is 15 residues. Trimming left V 2 bases short and J 5 bases short, with 15 bases between. Germline V gene data show CDR1 as SGHDN and CDR2 as FVKESK. CDR3 coding DNA: TGTGCCAGCAGCCAACTCGATTCTCAAGCGGAGACCCAGTACTTC. It codes for CASSQLDSQAETQYF.

The genes are TRBV11-2 and TRBJ2-7; the match to TRBD1 covers 10 bases. This CDR3 spans 14 amino acids. Germline V gene lookup returns CDR1 SGHAT and CDR2 FQNNGV. V gave up 5 bases and J gave up 3 bases; unmatched junction bases: 4. DNA of the CDR3: TGTGCCAGCAGCCCTTGGGACAGGGGCTACGAGCAGTACTTC. Its protein is CASSPWDRGYEQYF.

The chain couples TRBV27 to TRBJ2-7; TRBD1 matches 8 bases. The trim removed 3 bases at V and 1 base at J, leaving 8 bases unmatched. Germline CDR1 reads MNHEY; CDR2 reads SMNVEV (reference sequence). The CDR3 runs to 16 residues. In nucleotides, the CDR3 is TGTGCCAGCAGTTTTCGACAGGGGCATGGATCCTACGAGCAGTACTTC. Amino acids: CASSFRQGHGSYEQYF.

The rearrangement joins TRBV6-6 to TRBJ1-4; 9 bases fit TRBD1. Germline trimming cut 5 bases from V and 5 bases from J; bases unmatched to any gene: 0. The CDR3 runs to 13 residues. Germline values: CDR1 MNHNY, CDR2 SVGAGI (reference sequence). The CDR3 DNA follows: TGTGCCAGCAGTGACAGGGGGAATGAAAAACTGTTTTTT. It is translated as CASSDRGNEKLFF.

The chain carries TRBV28 and TRBJ1-2, with D possibly being TRBD1 (6 bases). The CDR3 covers 14 residues. CDR1 and CDR2 from the germline V gene are MDHEN and SYDVKM. V was pared by 2 bases and J by 2 bases, with 9 bases between. In DNA, the CDR3 is TGTGCCAGCAGTTTAATCGACAGGAACTATGGCTACACCTTC. Translation gives CASSLIDRNYGYTF.

This chain connects TRBV2 to TRBJ1-4; 7 positions agree with TRBD1. The CDR3 totals 14 residues. The V gene end was trimmed by 5 bases and the J gene end by 4 bases; junction bases not matched to a gene: 4. The germline gives CDR1 SNHLY, CDR2 FYNNEI. The CDR3 region is CASSPDRFNEKLFF. The CDR3 DNA is TGTGCCAGCAGTCCGGACAGGTTTAATGAAAAACTGTTTTTT.

V is TRBV4-1 and J is TRBJ2-7; 13 bases agree with TRBD2. There are 17 residues in the CDR3. Trimming removed 0 bases from V and 3 bases from J; junction bases left unmatched: 5. CDR1 is MGHRA, CDR2 YSYEKL, per germline. The CDR3, as DNA: TGCGCCAGCAGCCAAGATTCTGGGACTAGCGGGATCTACGAGCAGTACTTC. The encoded protein is CASSQDSGTSGIYEQYF.

The chain employs TRBV7-2 and TRBJ2-7; 7 nucleotides agree with TRBD2. CDR1 is SGHTA, CDR2 FQGNSA, per germline. The V and J ends lost 1 base and 5 bases, in that order; junction bases with no gene match: 2. This CDR3 spans 13 amino acids. The CDR3 DNA sequence: TGTGCCAGCAGCTTAGGGGGAGGGGACGAGCAGTACTTC. Translation: CASSLGGGDEQYF.

The chain employs TRBV7-9 and TRBJ2-2; D unresolved. Germline V gene sequence: CDR1 SEHNR, CDR2 FQNEAQ (reference sequence). CDR3 size: 11 residues. V lost 8 bases to trimming and J lost 8 bases, with 9 bases between them. The DNA of the CDR3 is TGTGCCAGCTCCCCCATGGGGGAGCTGTTTTTT. Translating gives CASSPMGELFF.

This chain connects TRBV14 to TRBJ1-4; no clear D gene. The CDR3 contains 13 residues. Germline CDR1 SGHDN, CDR2 FVKESK. The V end lost 6 bases, the J end lost 8 bases, and 13 bases lay between the germline ends. The CDR3 sequence: CASREGTHEKLFF. CDR3 nucleotides: TGTGCCAGCAGAGAGGGAACACACGAAAAACTGTTTTTT.

This clone was found once. This rearrangement joins TRBV5-1 to TRBJ2-5, with 10 bases fitting TRBD2. CDR1 is SGHRS and CDR2 is YFSETQ in the germline V gene. Losses at the gene ends were 1 base for V and 4 bases for J; bases not matched to a gene: 4. This CDR3 has 15 residues. The CDR3 sequence: CASSLTTSGAETQYF. CDR3 sequence (DNA): TGCGCCAGCAGCTTGACTACTAGCGGGGCAGAGACCCAGTACTTC.

This clone was recorded only once. The chain recombines TRBV5-5 with TRBJ1-1; 8 nucleotides line up with TRBD1. The V gene end was trimmed by 4 bases and the J gene end by 7 bases; junction bases not matched to a gene: 6. Germline CDR1 reads SGHKS; CDR2 reads YYEKEE (reference sequence). The CDR3 consists of 13 residues. CDR3 coding DNA: TGTGCCAGCAGCCCCAGGGGGCTCAGTGAAGCTTTCTTT. This encodes CASSPRGLSEAFF.

The V call is TRBV21-1, the J call TRBJ2-7; the D segment call TRBD1 is taken from the table without a DNA check. TRBV21-1 is a recognized pseudogene. The CDR3 runs to 14 residues. CDR3 sequence reads: CASPRRTGFYEQYF. Written as DNA, the CDR3 is TGTGCCAGCCCCCGGAGGACAGGATTCTACGAGCAGTACTTC.

The V and J genes are TRBV5-1 and TRBJ1-1; 11 bases are a match to TRBD1. CDR1 and CDR2 (germline): SGHRS, YFSETQ. The CDR3 has 17 residues. With 3 bases clipped from V and 0 bases from J, the junction kept 7 bases outside the gene matches. CDR3 nucleotides: TGCGCCAGCAGCTGGAGGACAGGGGGCTGGTTGAACACTGAAGCTTTCTTT. It translates to CASSWRTGGWLNTEAFF.

The chain uses TRBV19 and TRBJ1-5; 7 bases are shared with TRBD1. The CDR3 has 13 amino acids. After removal of 5 bases from V and 4 bases from J, the junction contained 2 bases not matched to a gene. CDR1 LNHDA and CDR2 SQIVND come from the germline V gene (reference sequence). The CDR3 region is CASSLTGNQPQHF. CDR3 nucleotide sequence: TGTGCCAGTAGTCTGACAGGGAATCAGCCCCAGCATTTT. The whole variable domain, filled in from reference TRBV19 and TRBJ1-5, reads DGGITQSPKYLFRKEGQNVTLSCEQNLNHDAMYWYRQDPGQGLRLIYYSQIVNDFQKGDIAEGYSVSREKKESFPLTVTSAQKNPTAFYLCASSLTGNQPQHFGDGTRLSIL.

This clone was counted between two and nine times. J is TRBJ2-2 and V is TRBV9; a weak D match, TRBD1 (6 bases). V was clipped by 0 bases and J by 5 bases, with 8 bases between them. Germline lookup yields CDR1 SGDLS and CDR2 YYNGEE. The CDR3 runs to 14 residues. CDR3 in amino acids: CASSVGQGTGELFF. The DNA for the CDR3 is TGTGCCAGCAGCGTAGGCCAGGGGACCGGGGAGCTGTTTTTT.

The chain joins TRBV5-1 to TRBJ1-6; D may be TRBD1 (6 bases). Germline V gene lookup returns CDR1 SGHRS and CDR2 YFSETQ. V lost 1 base and J 5 bases, leaving 19 bases between the germline ends. There are 18 residues in the CDR3. In DNA, the CDR3 is TGCGCCAGCAGCTTGCGTGGGATATGGCAGGGGAATAATTCACCCCTCCACTTT. Translating gives CASSLRGIWQGNNSPLHF. Complete variable domain (other parts from reference TRBV5-1 and TRBJ1-6): KAGVTQTPRYLIKTRGQQVTLSCSPISGHRSVSWYQQTPGQGLQFLFEYFSETQRNKGNFPGRFSGRQFSNSRSEMNVSTLELGDSALYLCASSLRGIWQGNNSPLHFGNGTRLTVT.

V usage is TRBV13 and J usage is TRBJ2-1, with 9 positions matching TRBD2. The germline CDR1 and CDR2 sequences are PRHDT and FYEKMQ (reference sequence). Trimming removed 5 bases from V and 5 bases from J; junction bases left unmatched: 13. This CDR3 spans 17 amino acids. The CDR3, as DNA: TGTGCCAGCAGCCTCGTTGGCCTAGCGGGGCAAAACAATGAGCAGTTCTTC. It is translated as CASSLVGLAGQNNEQFF.

J is TRBJ2-3 and V is TRBV6-6, with D perhaps TRBD1 (5 bases). The V gene lost 7 bases and the J gene lost 6 bases, with 17 bases spanning the gap. The germline CDR1 and CDR2 sequences are MNHNY and SVGAGI (reference sequence). There are 14 residues in the CDR3. In DNA, the CDR3 is TGTGCCAGCAAAAAGACGAAGGGGTCTGATACGCAGTATTTT. Encoded protein: CASKKTKGSDTQYF.